The T cell receptor beta chain described here comes from a study of blood T cell repertoires in COVID-19. Study information: From T cells, B-cell-depleted T cells, or PBMCs came the material, which was cDNA or gDNA.

The protocol was immunoSEQ multiplex PCR, while the TCRdb copy is restricted to in-frame clones and leaves out a portion. The table lists about 110,000 clones, roughly 85% of them singletons. The sequence came from a man aged 50 or older with acute or convalescent COVID-19. Sequenced: peripheral blood.

The CDR3 bases are TGTGCCAGCAGCTCCCGGGACAGGGGAAGAGAGACCCAGTACTTC. Protein product: CASSSRDRGRETQYF. The V and J genes are TRBV7-9 and TRBJ2-5; 10 nucleotides align to TRBD1. Germline V gene sequence: CDR1 SEHNR, CDR2 FQNEAQ (reference sequence). The CDR3 totals 15 residues. Losses at the gene ends were 4 bases for V and 4 bases for J; bases not matched to a gene: 6.